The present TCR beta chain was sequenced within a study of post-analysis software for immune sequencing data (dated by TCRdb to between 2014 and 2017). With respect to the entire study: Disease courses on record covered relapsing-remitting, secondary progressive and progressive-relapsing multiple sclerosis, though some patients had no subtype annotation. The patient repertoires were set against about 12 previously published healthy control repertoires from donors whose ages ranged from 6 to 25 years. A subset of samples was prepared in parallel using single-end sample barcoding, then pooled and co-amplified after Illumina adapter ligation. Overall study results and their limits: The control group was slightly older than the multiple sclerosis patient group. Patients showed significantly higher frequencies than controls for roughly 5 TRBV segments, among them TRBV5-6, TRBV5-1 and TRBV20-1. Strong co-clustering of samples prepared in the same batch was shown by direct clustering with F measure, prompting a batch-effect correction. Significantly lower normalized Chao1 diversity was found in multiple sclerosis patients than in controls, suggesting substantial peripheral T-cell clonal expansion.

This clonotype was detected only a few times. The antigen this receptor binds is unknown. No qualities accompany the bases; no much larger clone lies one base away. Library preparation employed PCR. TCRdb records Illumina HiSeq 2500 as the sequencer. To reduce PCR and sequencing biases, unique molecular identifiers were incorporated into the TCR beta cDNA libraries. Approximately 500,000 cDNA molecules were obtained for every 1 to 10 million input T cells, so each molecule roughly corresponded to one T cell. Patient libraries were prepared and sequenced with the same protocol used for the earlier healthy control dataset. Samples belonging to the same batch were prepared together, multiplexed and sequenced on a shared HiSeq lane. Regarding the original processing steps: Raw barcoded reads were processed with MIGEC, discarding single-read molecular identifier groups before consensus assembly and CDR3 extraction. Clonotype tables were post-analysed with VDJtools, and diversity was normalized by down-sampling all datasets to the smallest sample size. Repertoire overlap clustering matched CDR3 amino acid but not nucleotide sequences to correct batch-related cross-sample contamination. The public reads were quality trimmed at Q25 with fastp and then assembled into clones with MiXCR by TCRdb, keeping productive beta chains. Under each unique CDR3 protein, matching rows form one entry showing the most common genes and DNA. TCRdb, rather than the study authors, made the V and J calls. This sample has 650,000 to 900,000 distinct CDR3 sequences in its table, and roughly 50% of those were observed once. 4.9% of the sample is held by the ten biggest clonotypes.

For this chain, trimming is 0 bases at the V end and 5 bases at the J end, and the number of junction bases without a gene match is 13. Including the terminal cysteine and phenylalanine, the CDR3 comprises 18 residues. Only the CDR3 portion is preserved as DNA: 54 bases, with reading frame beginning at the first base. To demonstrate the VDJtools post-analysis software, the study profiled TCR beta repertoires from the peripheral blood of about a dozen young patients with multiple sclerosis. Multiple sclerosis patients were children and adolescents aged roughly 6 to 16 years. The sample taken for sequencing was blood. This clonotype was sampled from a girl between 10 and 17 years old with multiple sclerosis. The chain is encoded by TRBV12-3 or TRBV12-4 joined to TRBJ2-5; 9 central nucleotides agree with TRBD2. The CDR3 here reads CASSLALGGSGSWETQYF. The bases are TGTGCCAGCAGTTTAGCGCTTGGGGGTAGCGGGAGTTGGGAGACCCAGTACTTC.